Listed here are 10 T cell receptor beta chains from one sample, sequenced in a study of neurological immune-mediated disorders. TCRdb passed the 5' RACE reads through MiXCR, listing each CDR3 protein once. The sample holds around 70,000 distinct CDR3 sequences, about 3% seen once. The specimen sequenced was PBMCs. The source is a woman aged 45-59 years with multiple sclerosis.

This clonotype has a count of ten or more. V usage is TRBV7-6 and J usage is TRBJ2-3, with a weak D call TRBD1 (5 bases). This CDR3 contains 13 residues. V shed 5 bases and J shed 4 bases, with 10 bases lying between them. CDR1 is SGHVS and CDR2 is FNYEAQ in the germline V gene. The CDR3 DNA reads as TGTGCCAGCAGCATTCCAGGGTCAGATACGCAGTATTTT. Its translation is CASSIPGSDTQYF. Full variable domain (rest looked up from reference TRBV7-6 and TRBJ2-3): GAGVSQSPRYKVTKRGQDVALRCDPISGHVSLYWYRQALGQGPEFLTYFNYEAQQDKSGLPNDRFSAERPEGSISTLTIQRTEQRDSAMYRCASSIPGSDTQYFGPGTRLTVL.

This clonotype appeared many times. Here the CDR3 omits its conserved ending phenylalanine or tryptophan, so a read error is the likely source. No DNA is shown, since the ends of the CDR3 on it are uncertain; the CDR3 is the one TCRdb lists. The CDR3 sequence is CASSLNRGGLGTL. The V call is TRBV7-2, the J call TRBJ1-1; the DNA was not compared with TRBD1, the D call given in the table. The germline gives CDR1 SGHTA, CDR2 FQGNSA. The CDR3 spans 13 residues, counting both ends.

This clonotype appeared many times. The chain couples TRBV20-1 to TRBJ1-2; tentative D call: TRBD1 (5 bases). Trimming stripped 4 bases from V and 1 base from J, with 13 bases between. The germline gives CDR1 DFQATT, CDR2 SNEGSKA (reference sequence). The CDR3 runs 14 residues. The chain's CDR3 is CSATGTGDNYGYTF. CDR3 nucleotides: TGCAGTGCTACCGGGACGGGGGATAACTATGGCTACACCTTC.

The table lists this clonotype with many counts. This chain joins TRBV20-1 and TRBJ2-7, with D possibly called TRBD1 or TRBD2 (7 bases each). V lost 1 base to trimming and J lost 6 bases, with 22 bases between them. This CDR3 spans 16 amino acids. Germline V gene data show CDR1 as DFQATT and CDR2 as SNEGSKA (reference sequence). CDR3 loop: CSARGRGGGVSVEQYF. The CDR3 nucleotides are TGCAGTGCTAGAGGGAGGGGAGGGGGCGTCTCGGTCGAGCAGTACTTC.

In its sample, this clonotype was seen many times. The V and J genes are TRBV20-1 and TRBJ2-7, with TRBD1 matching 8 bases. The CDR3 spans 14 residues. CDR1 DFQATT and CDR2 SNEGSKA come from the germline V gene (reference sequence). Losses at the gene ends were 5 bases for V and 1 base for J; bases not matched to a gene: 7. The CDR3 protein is CSAGTGQYSYEQYV. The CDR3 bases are TGCAGTGCTGGGACAGGCCAATATTCCTACGAGCAGTACGTC.

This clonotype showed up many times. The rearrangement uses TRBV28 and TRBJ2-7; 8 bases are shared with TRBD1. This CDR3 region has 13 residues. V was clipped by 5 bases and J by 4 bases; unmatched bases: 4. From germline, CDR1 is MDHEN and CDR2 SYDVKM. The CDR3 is CASSIQGGYEQYF. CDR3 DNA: TGTGCCAGCAGTATACAGGGGGGATACGAGCAGTACTTC.

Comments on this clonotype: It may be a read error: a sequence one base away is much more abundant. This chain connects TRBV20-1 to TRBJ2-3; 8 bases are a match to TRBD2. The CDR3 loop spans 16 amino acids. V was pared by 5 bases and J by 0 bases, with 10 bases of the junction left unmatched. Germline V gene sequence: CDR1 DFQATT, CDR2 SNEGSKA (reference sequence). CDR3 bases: TGCAGTGCTTCCTTTTACAGCGGGGGAAGCACAGATACGCAGTATTTT. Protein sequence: CSASFYSGGSTDTQYF.

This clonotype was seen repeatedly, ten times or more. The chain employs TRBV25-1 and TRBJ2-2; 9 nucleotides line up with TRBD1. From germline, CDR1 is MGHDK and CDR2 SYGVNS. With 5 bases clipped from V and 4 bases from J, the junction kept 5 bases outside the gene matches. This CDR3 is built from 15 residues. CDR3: CASSYLTGGTGELFF. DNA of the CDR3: TGTGCCAGCAGTTACCTGACAGGGGGCACCGGGGAGCTGTTTTTT.

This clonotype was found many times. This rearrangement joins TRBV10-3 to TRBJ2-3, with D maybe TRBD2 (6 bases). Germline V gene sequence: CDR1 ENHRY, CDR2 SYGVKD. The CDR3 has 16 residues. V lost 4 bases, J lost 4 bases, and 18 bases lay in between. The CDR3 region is CAISGGGHQASDTQYF. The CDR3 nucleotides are TGTGCCATCAGTGGCGGAGGGCACCAAGCGTCAGATACGCAGTATTTT.

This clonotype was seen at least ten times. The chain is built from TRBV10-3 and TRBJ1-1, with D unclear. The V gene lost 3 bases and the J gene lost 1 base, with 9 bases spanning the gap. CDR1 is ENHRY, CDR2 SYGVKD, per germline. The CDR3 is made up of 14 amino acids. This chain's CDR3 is CAISDPSGNTEAFF. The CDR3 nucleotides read TGTGCCATCAGTGACCCTTCCGGGAACACTGAAGCTTTCTTT.